The clone carrying this T cell receptor beta chain appeared once. The PCR used 60 Vbeta and 13 Jbeta primers. Repertoires were generated with immunoSEQ multiplex PCR, while TCRdb's copy carries only in-frame clones and drops some. In the table there are about 150,000 clones, roughly 79% of which are singletons. V was cut by 2 bases and J by 0 bases, with 7 bases left in between. Germline CDR1 is SGHVS and CDR2 is FNYEAQ. The CDR3 has 14 residues. This record comes from a study of cytomegalovirus exposure and HLA in healthy donors. The V call is TRBV7-6, the J call TRBJ1-2; D is perhaps TRBD1 (6 bases). Input material: PBMCs. The TCR was taken from a man younger than 30 in good health and CMV-seronegative. The CDR3 reads CASSLNRANYGYTF. The CDR3 coding sequence is TGTGCCAGCAGCTTAAACAGGGCTAACTATGGCTACACCTTC. The full variable domain, with the rest looked up from reference TRBV7-6 and TRBJ1-2, is GAGVSQSPRYKVTKRGQDVALRCDPISGHVSLYWYRQALGQGPEFLTYFNYEAQQDKSGLPNDRFSAERPEGSISTLTIQRTEQRDSAMYRCASSLNRANYGYTFGSGTRLTVV.